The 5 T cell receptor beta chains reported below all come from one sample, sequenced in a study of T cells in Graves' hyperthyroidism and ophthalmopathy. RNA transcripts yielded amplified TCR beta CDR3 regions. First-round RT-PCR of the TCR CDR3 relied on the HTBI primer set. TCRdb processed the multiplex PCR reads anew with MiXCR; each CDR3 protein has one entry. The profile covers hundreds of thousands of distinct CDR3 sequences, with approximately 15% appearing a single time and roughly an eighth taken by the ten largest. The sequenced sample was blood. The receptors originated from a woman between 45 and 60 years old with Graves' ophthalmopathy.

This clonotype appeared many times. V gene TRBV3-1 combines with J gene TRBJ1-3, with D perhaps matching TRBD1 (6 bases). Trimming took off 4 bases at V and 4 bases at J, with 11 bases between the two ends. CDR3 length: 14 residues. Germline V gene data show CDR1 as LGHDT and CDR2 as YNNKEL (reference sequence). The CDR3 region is CASSPGARGNTIYF. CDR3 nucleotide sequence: TGTGCCAGCAGCCCAGGGGCGCGGGGAAACACCATATATTTT.

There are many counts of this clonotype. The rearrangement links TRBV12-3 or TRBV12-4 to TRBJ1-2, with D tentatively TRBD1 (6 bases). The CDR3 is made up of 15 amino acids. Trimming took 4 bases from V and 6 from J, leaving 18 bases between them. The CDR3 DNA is TGTGCCAGCAGTTCGACTCGAGGGGGGCAAAATGGCTACACCTTC. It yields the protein CASSSTRGGQNGYTF.

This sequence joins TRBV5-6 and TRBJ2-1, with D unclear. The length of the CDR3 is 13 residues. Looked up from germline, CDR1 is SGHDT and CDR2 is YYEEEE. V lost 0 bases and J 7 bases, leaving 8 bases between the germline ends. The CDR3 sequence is CASSLESWNEQFF. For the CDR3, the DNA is TGTGCCAGCAGCTTGGAAAGTTGGAATGAGCAGTTCTTC.

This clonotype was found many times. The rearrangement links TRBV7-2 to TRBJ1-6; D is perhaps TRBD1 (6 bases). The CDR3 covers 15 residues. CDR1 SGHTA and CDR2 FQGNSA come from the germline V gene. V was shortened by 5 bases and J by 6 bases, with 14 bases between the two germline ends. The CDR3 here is CASSPTQGPNSPLHF. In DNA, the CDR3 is TGTGCCAGCAGCCCGACACAGGGACCTAATTCACCCCTCCACTTT.

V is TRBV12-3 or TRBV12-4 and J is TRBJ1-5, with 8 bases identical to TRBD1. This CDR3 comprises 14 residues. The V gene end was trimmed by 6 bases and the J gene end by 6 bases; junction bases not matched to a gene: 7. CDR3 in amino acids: CASSRDRGGQPQHF. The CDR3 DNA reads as TGTGCCAGCAGCCGAGACAGGGGTGGTCAGCCCCAGCATTTT.